This T cell receptor beta chain was profiled in a study of cytomegalovirus exposure and HLA in healthy donors. The CDR3 is 11 amino acids. Germline V CDR1 and CDR2: SNHLY, FYNNEI. V lost 10 bases to trimming and J lost 3 bases, with 9 bases between them. This clone occurred a few times. 60 Vbeta and 13 Jbeta primers were used in PCR. Using immunoSEQ multiplex PCR, the repertoire was profiled, and TCRdb retains in-frame clones only, with some absent. The repertoire holds some 140,000 clones, with roughly 80% as singletons. This receptor was identified in a young man in good health and CMV-seronegative. Sequences were obtained from PBMCs. V and J are TRBV2 and TRBJ2-5, with D perhaps matching TRBD1 (6 bases). In DNA, the CDR3 is TGTGCCACCAGACAGGAAGAGACCCAGTACTTC. It yields the protein CATRQEETQYF.